Here is one T cell receptor beta chain with its context. The data belong to a study of blood T cell repertoires in COVID-19. In the study overall: Specimens from acute and convalescent COVID-19 originated in the United States, Italy and Spain. T cells, B-cell-depleted T cells, or PBMCs provided the cDNA or gDNA that served as material.

Clones were sequenced by immunoSEQ multiplex PCR, and TCRdb holds only the in-frame ones, with some missing. In the table there are approximately 110,000 clones, approximately 91% of which are singletons. The V gene's germline CDR1 is SNHLY and CDR2 FYNNEI. The CDR3 loop spans 14 amino acids. V shed 5 bases and J 8 bases; nucleotides not matched to a gene: 4. V gene TRBV2 combines with J gene TRBJ1-6, with TRBD1 identical over 9 bases. The receptor was isolated from a woman in her 70s who had recovered from COVID-19. The source material was peripheral blood. In DNA, the CDR3 is TGTGCCAGCAGTCCCGACAGGGGGGATTCACCCCTCCACTTT. It codes for CASSPDRGDSPLHF.